The 22 T cell receptor beta chains given below trace back to one sample, sequenced in a study of beta chain features in type 1 diabetes. No antigen is known for these receptors. Whole-study results and caveats: Across all four CD4+ subsets, people with type 1 diabetes showed modestly shorter TCRB CDR3s.

The whole isolated RNA underwent reverse transcription, so sequencing captured expressed TCRB transcripts. Profiling relied on immunoSEQ multiplex PCR, and the TCRdb table lists in-frame clones only, not all of them. The sample consists of 20,000 to 25,000 clones, approximately 70% of them appearing once. The sequenced sample was stem cell memory CD4+ T cells from blood. The receptors originated from a middle-aged woman with type 1 diabetes.

The chain joins TRBV19 to TRBJ2-2; TRBD2 might be the D (7 bases). V lost 5 bases to trimming and J lost 3 bases, with 16 bases between them. The V gene's germline CDR1 is LNHDA and CDR2 SQIVND (reference sequence). This CDR3 has 16 amino acids. Here the CDR3 DNA reads TGTGCCAGTAGTCGCTGGGGGGGCTCGGACACCGGGGAGCTGTTTTTT. This codes for CASSRWGGSDTGELFF.

The chain joins TRBV6-6 to TRBJ1-4; TRBD1 matches 9 bases. With V trimmed by 6 bases and J by 11 bases, 13 bases remained unmatched. The CDR3 extends over 15 amino acids. Germline assignment: CDR1 MNHNY and CDR2 SVGAGI (reference sequence). CDR3 in amino acids: CASRLPGQGGDKLFF. The CDR3 nucleotides are TGTGCCAGCAGACTACCGGGACAGGGAGGGGATAAACTGTTTTTT.

The chain links TRBV9 to TRBJ1-5; D is ambiguous. Germline V gene sequence: CDR1 SGDLS, CDR2 YYNGEE. The CDR3 has 19 amino acids. Between the trimmed V and J ends, which lost 3 bases and 0 bases, there was a span of 22 bases. The CDR3 DNA follows: TGTGCCAGCAGCGCGACTACTGGGGTGACGGATAATAGCAATCAGCCCCAGCATTTT. Its translation is CASSATTGVTDNSNQPQHF.

CDR3 residues: CASQLRTGAEQFF. DNA for the CDR3: TGTGCCTCCCAGTTAAGAACAGGGGCCGAGCAGTTCTTC. The V call is TRBV10-3, the J call TRBJ2-1, with TRBD1 matching 7 bases. Per the germline V gene, CDR1 is ENHRY and CDR2 is SYGVKD. Trimming took 11 bases from V and 10 from J; bases not matched to a gene: 14. This CDR3 has 13 amino acids.

The genes are TRBV19 and TRBJ2-2, with TRBD2 matching 7 bases. With V trimmed by 8 bases and J by 6 bases, 9 bases remained unmatched. CDR3 length equals 14 residues. Germline loops: CDR1 LNHDA, CDR2 SQIVND (reference sequence). CDR3 DNA sequence: TGTGCCAGTTGGGGGGGAACGTCTGCCGGGGAGCTGTTTTTT. It encodes CASWGGTSAGELFF.

The chain carries TRBV7-3 and TRBJ2-1; unclear D gene. Germline V CDR1 and CDR2: SGHTA, FQGTGA. The length of the CDR3 is 14 residues. Trimming took 3 bases from V and 6 from J, leaving 12 bases between them. CDR3 loop: CASSFLAGSNEQFF. The CDR3 DNA sequence: TGTGCCAGCAGCTTCCTTGCAGGATCCAATGAGCAGTTCTTC.

V and J are TRBV5-4 and TRBJ2-3; 10 nucleotides agree with TRBD2. Unmatched junction bases numbered 16, after V lost 4 bases and J lost 2 bases. CDR3 length: 19 amino acids. CDR1 is SGHNT, CDR2 YYREEE, per germline (reference sequence). CDR3 loop: CASSQETRSSGSHTDTQYF. The CDR3 bases are TGTGCCAGCAGCCAAGAGACGCGGTCTAGCGGGAGCCACACAGATACGCAGTATTTT.

The rearrangement joins TRBV7-3 to TRBJ2-1; tentative D call: TRBD2 (5 bases). CDR1 is SGHTA, CDR2 FQGTGA, per germline. The CDR3 length is 13 residues. Trimming removed 1 base at V and 9 bases at J, with 10 bases between. The CDR3 DNA reads TGTGCCAGCAGCTTAATGGTAGGAGGTGAGCAGTTCTTC. This gives the protein CASSLMVGGEQFF.

This clone has more than one count but fewer than ten. The V call is TRBV5-6, the J call TRBJ2-1, with 11 bases aligning to TRBD2. The germline CDR1 and CDR2 sequences are SGHDT and YYEEEE. V lost 4 bases, J lost 4 bases, and 7 bases stayed unmatched. The CDR3 runs 16 residues. The CDR3 region has the DNA TGTGCCAGCAGCCCACCCGGGACTAGCGGATACAATGAGCAGTTCTTC. Its translation: CASSPPGTSGYNEQFF.

J is TRBJ2-1 and V is TRBV18; 11 bases agree with TRBD2. The germline CDR1 and CDR2 sequences are KGHSH and LQKENI. The CDR3 has 14 residues. Trimming at V came to 6 bases and at J to 7 bases, leaving 5 bases not matched to a gene. CDR3 protein: CASSQGLAGNEQFF. CDR3 sequence (DNA): TGTGCCAGCTCTCAAGGACTAGCGGGTAATGAGCAGTTCTTC.

The rearrangement links TRBV14 to TRBJ1-2, with D tentatively TRBD1 (6 bases). The CDR3 has 12 amino acids. V lost 3 bases and J lost 8, with 10 bases in between. Germline lookup yields CDR1 SGHDN and CDR2 FVKESK. In DNA, the CDR3 is TGTGCCAGCAGCCAGCAGGGGTGGGGCTACACCTTC. It specifies CASSQQGWGYTF.

This clone was seen a single time. This rearrangement joins TRBV10-3 to TRBJ1-1; TRBD1 might be the D (5 bases). The germline CDR1 and CDR2 sequences are ENHRY and SYGVKD. Trimming took 2 bases from V and 3 from J, leaving 13 bases between them. This CDR3 spans 15 amino acids. CDR3 DNA sequence: TGTGCCATCAGTGAGCAGGGTGGCAGGTACACTGAAGCTTTCTTT. Translating gives CAISEQGGRYTEAFF.

This chain connects TRBV6-5 to TRBJ2-3; D is ambiguous. The V end lost 11 bases, the J end lost 6 bases, and 21 bases lay between the germline ends. The germline CDR1 and CDR2 sequences are MNHEY and SVGAGI. This CDR3 is built from 14 residues. The CDR3 DNA follows: TGTGCCGGCGCCCCCGGGTCCGTTCACGATACGCAGTATTTT. The encoded protein is CAGAPGSVHDTQYF.

The chain uses TRBV2 and TRBJ1-6; D might be TRBD1 (5 bases). Germline V gives CDR1 SNHLY, CDR2 FYNNEI. CDR3 size: 13 residues. Trimming removed 7 bases from V and 7 bases from J, with 11 bases in between. The CDR3 nucleotides are TGTGCCAGCAAGGGGAGGGTAAATTCACCCCTCCACTTT. It is translated as CASKGRVNSPLHF.

The rearrangement joins TRBV19 to TRBJ2-5; TRBD2 matches at 8 bases. Unmatched junction bases numbered 2, after V lost 6 bases and J lost 2 bases. In germline, CDR1 is LNHDA, CDR2 SQIVND (reference sequence). The CDR3 is 13 amino acids. The CDR3 sequence is CASRLAAQETQYF. The CDR3 DNA follows: TGTGCCAGTAGACTAGCGGCTCAAGAGACCCAGTACTTC. Full variable domain (outside the CDR3, taken from reference TRBV19 and TRBJ2-5): DGGITQSPKYLFRKEGQNVTLSCEQNLNHDAMYWYRQDPGQGLRLIYYSQIVNDFQKGDIAEGYSVSREKKESFPLTVTSAQKNPTAFYLCASRLAAQETQYFGPGTRLLVL.

This sequence joins TRBV11-3 and TRBJ1-2, with D unresolved. Germline-derived CDR1 and CDR2 are SGHNT and YENEEA. The CDR3 spans 11 residues. The V end lost 8 bases, the J end lost 0 bases, and 4 bases lay between the germline ends. The CDR3 region has the DNA TGTGCCAGCTCGGCTAACTATGGCTACACCTTC. This gives the protein CASSANYGYTF.

This clone was seen a few times. The V gene is TRBV14, the J gene TRBJ2-2; D remains unclear. This CDR3 has 14 amino acids. Germline V gives CDR1 SGHDN, CDR2 FVKESK. The V gene lost 3 bases and the J gene lost 4 bases, with 9 bases spanning the gap. The CDR3 here is CASSQARSTGELFF. The DNA of the CDR3 is TGTGCCAGCAGCCAGGCAAGGAGCACCGGGGAGCTGTTTTTT.

This clone came up a few times. This sequence joins TRBV7-2 and TRBJ2-2, with D possibly matching TRBD2 (5 bases). V was shortened by 1 base and J by 4 bases, with 13 bases between the two germline ends. The germline V gene has CDR1 SGHTA and CDR2 FQGNSA. This CDR3 comprises 16 residues. The CDR3 nucleotides are TGTGCCAGCAGCTTAGGCCCTATAGCGAGCACCGGGGAGCTGTTTTTT. Protein: CASSLGPIASTGELFF.

This chain connects TRBV5-5 to TRBJ1-2; 8 bases fit TRBD1. The CDR3 loop spans 13 amino acids. CDR1 and CDR2 from the germline V gene are SGHKS and YYEKEE (reference sequence). The trim removed 5 bases at V and 8 bases at J, leaving 8 bases unmatched. The CDR3 bases are TGTGCCAGCAGACAGGGGGATGTAGGAGGCTACACCTTC. Translating it yields CASRQGDVGGYTF.

The chain joins TRBV11-2 to TRBJ1-2; TRBD1 aligns across 8 bases. There are 13 residues in the CDR3. Per the germline V gene, CDR1 is SGHAT and CDR2 is FQNNGV. V was pared by 5 bases and J by 8 bases, with 7 bases of the junction left unmatched. The CDR3 here is CASSPRTGNGYTF. The CDR3 DNA reads TGTGCCAGCAGCCCCCGGACAGGGAACGGCTACACCTTC. The complete variable domain, with remaining parts taken from reference TRBV11-2 and TRBJ1-2, reads EAGVAQSPRYKIIEKRQSVAFWCNPISGHATLYWYQQILGQGPKLLIQFQNNGVVDDSQLPKDRFSAERLKGVDSTLKIQPAKLEDSAVYLCASSPRTGNGYTFGSGTRLTVV.

The chain links TRBV7-3 to TRBJ2-1; TRBD2 matches at 16 bases. The CDR3 contains 17 residues. V was clipped by 5 bases and J by 7 bases; unmatched bases: 8. Germline assignment: CDR1 SGHTA and CDR2 FQGTGA. The CDR3 is CASSLGLAGGPGNEQFF. The DNA of the CDR3 is TGTGCCAGCAGCCTGGGACTAGCGGGAGGGCCCGGTAATGAGCAGTTCTTC.

This clone was detected a few times. The chain is built from TRBV30 and TRBJ2-1, with 9 bases aligning to TRBD2. CDR3 length: 20 amino acids. Germline CDR1 and CDR2: GTSNPN and SVGIG (reference sequence). J was trimmed by 2 bases and V by 2 bases; bases with no gene match: 19. CDR3 coding DNA: TGTGCCTGGAGTTACTTAGGCAGCGGGAGGAACATCGGAACCTACAATGAGCAGTTCTTC. Translating gives CAWSYLGSGRNIGTYNEQFF.